A single sample gave rise to the 32 T cell receptor beta chains below, sequenced in a study of metastatic and nonmetastatic thyroid tumors. With MiXCR, TCRdb reprocessed the PCR reads. The table has about 31,000 clones, approximately 19% seen once; the top ten hold roughly 22%. Not a single patient had been given any form of treatment at any point before undergoing thyroid surgery. Sequences were obtained from blood. The receptors stem from a female donor with papillary thyroid cancer or a benign thyroid nodule (not recorded which). Some clones in this sample may be carry-over from other donors' samples.

This clone was counted ten times or more. The CDR3 loop reads CASSPGGARDTQYF. For the CDR3, the DNA is TGTGCCAGCAGCCCTGGGGGGGCAAGGGATACGCAGTATTTT. This chain uses TRBV7-2 with TRBJ2-3, with D possibly matching TRBD2 (7 bases). V dropped 5 bases and J dropped 6 bases, with 15 bases sitting between them. The CDR3 consists of 14 residues. CDR1 and CDR2 (germline): SGHTA, FQGNSA.

The rearrangement uses TRBV13 and TRBJ1-2; tentative D call: TRBD1 (6 bases). This CDR3 comprises 12 residues. Germline V CDR1 and CDR2: PRHDT, FYEKMQ (reference sequence). Trimming shortened V by 4 bases and J by 7 bases, and 10 bases separated the two germline ends. The CDR3 DNA sequence: TGTGCCAGCAGCTACAGGGTTAGTGGCTACACCTTC. This encodes CASSYRVSGYTF.

On this clone: The limits of the CDR3 on the DNA are not certain, so only TCRdb's listed CDR3 is given. V is TRBV27 and J is TRBJ2-5; the D segment call TRBD2 is taken from the table without a DNA check. CDR1 and CDR2 (germline): MNHEY, SMNVEV (reference sequence). The CDR3 length is 14 residues, termini included. The CDR3 spells CASTPVGPGETQYF.

This clone occurred many times. The chain links TRBV18 to TRBJ1-5; D call uncertain. V shed 10 bases and J shed 1 base, with 11 bases lying between them. CDR3 length: 13 residues. Germline V gene sequence: CDR1 KGHSH, CDR2 LQKENI. The CDR3 DNA sequence: TGTGCCACCCGTGCTGCCAGCAATCAGCCCCAGCATTTT. It codes for CATRAASNQPQHF.

This clone was found many times. The chain employs TRBV15 and TRBJ1-5; D remains ambiguous. The CDR3 is 15 amino acids. The V gene's germline CDR1 is LNHNV and CDR2 YYDKDF (reference sequence). The V and J ends lost 2 bases and 4 bases respectively, with 12 bases between them. CDR3: CATSRTYGGNQPQHF. CDR3 bases: TGTGCCACCAGCAGAACGTACGGAGGGAATCAGCCCCAGCATTTT.

V usage is TRBV6-1 and J usage is TRBJ2-7, with D perhaps being TRBD1 or TRBD2 (5 bases each). Trimming removed 7 bases at V and 4 bases at J, with 14 bases between. Germline V gene data show CDR1 as MNHNS and CDR2 as SASEGT. This CDR3 has 13 residues. The CDR3 DNA reads TGTGCCAGCAACCGGGACGTACTATACGAGCAGTACTTC. This sequence encodes CASNRDVLYEQYF.

The sample holds one count of this clone. V is TRBV11-1 and J is TRBJ2-2, with TRBD2 as a possible D gene (5 bases). The CDR3 is 17 amino acids. V lost 4 bases to trimming and J lost 1 base, with 16 bases between them. Germline V gene sequence: CDR1 SGHAT, CDR2 FQDESV (reference sequence). Here the CDR3 reads CASSSLTMRLNTGELFF. CDR3 bases: TGTGCCAGCAGCTCATTGACTATGCGGCTGAACACCGGGGAGCTGTTTTTT.

This chain connects TRBV5-1 to TRBJ2-6, with D unresolved. Germline values: CDR1 SGHRS, CDR2 YFSETQ. The V end lost 0 bases, the J end lost 18 bases, and 4 bases lay between the germline ends. This CDR3 contains 9 residues. As DNA, the CDR3 is TGCGCCAGCAGCTTGGCCGGGACTTTC. Translating it yields CASSLAGTF.

This clone is termed medium-sized (0.01 to 0.1%). The chain uses TRBV6-1 and TRBJ1-2; D gene ambiguous. Trimming took 5 bases from V and 6 from J, leaving 13 bases between them. The CDR3 runs to 13 residues. From germline, CDR1 is MNHNS and CDR2 SASEGT. The CDR3: CASSSPGGNGYTF. The CDR3 DNA reads TGTGCCAGCAGTTCACCGGGCGGGAATGGCTACACCTTC.

This clone was counted ten times or more. The chain uses TRBV20-1 and TRBJ2-1; 11 bases match TRBD2. The germline V gene has CDR1 DFQATT and CDR2 SNEGSKA (reference sequence). This CDR3 region has 15 residues. With 7 bases clipped from V and 9 bases from J, the junction kept 14 bases outside the gene matches. The CDR3 DNA sequence: TGCAGTGTATGGGGTAGCGGGGGGGCCGGGAGTGAGCAGTTCTTC. It encodes CSVWGSGGAGSEQFF.

This clone has a count of ten or more. The CDR3 coding sequence is TGTGCCAGCAGCGTAGGACTAGCGGGAACCTACGAGCAGTACTTC. Translated: CASSVGLAGTYEQYF. This chain connects TRBV9 to TRBJ2-7; 11 nucleotides agree with TRBD2. The CDR3 sequence is 15 residues long. Germline CDR1 reads SGDLS; CDR2 reads YYNGEE. The V segment lost 0 bases and the J segment 2 bases; nucleotides outside the gene matches: 1.

Sample share makes this clone medium-sized. V and J are TRBV6-1 and TRBJ2-3; D possibly corresponds to TRBD2 (5 bases). Trimming took 5 bases from V and 2 from J, leaving 14 bases between them. This CDR3 is 15 amino acids long. From germline, CDR1 is MNHNS and CDR2 SASEGT. In nucleotides, the CDR3 is TGTGCCAGCAGTTCCGGGGAATGGAACACAGATACGCAGTATTTT. Translated: CASSSGEWNTDTQYF.

This clone was seen more than once but under ten times. No conserved phenylalanine or tryptophan is present at the end of the CDR3, so a read error is the likely explanation. This chain joins TRBV12-3 or TRBV12-4 and TRBJ1-2; D remains ambiguous. The CDR3 spans 11 residues. V lost 5 bases, J lost 4 bases, and 5 bases lay in between. The CDR3 bases are TGTGCCAGCAGTGGCTTCTATGGCTACACCCTC. It specifies CASSGFYGYTL.

In this sample, this clone turned up many times. The chain links TRBV7-9 to TRBJ1-3; D possibly corresponds to TRBD1 (5 bases). Germline CDR1 reads SEHNR; CDR2 reads FQNEAQ (reference sequence). Trimming left V 3 bases short and J 4 bases short, with 13 bases between. The CDR3 sequence is 15 residues long. CDR3 amino acids: CASSFQGARGNTIYF. The CDR3 DNA is TGTGCCAGCAGCTTCCAGGGAGCTCGCGGAAACACCATATATTTT.

This clone was seen ten or more times. The chain uses TRBV11-3 and TRBJ2-7; D may match TRBD1 or TRBD2 (5 bases each). The CDR3 spans 16 residues. Germline V gene sequence: CDR1 SGHNT, CDR2 YENEEA. The V end was cut by 5 bases, the J end by 7 bases, with 24 bases between. For the CDR3, the DNA is TGTGCCAGCAGCACTGGGACCACAAGCAGCGAAACGGAGCAGTACTTC. Translated: CASSTGTTSSETEQYF.

This clone was seen only a few times. This rearrangement joins TRBV28 to TRBJ2-3; D is possibly TRBD1 (6 bases). Trimming pared 4 bases from V and 1 base from J, leaving 15 bases between. This CDR3 region has 16 residues. Per germline, CDR1 MDHEN and CDR2 SYDVKM. Here the CDR3 reads CASSSLNRAGTDTQYF. CDR3 sequence (DNA): TGTGCCAGCAGTTCATTGAACAGGGCAGGCACAGATACGCAGTATTTT.

The rearrangement joins TRBV4-3 to TRBJ1-6; D unclear. This CDR3 spans 17 amino acids. V shed 4 bases and J shed 0 bases, with 13 bases lying between them. CDR1 is LGHNA and CDR2 is YSLEER in the germline V gene. CDR3: CASSRETLSSYNSPLHF. CDR3 DNA: TGCGCCAGCAGCCGAGAAACCCTGAGCTCCTATAATTCACCCCTCCACTTT.

This clone was detected many times. The V and J genes are TRBV4-1 and TRBJ1-1; maybe TRBD1 (5 bases). CDR1 is MGHRA, CDR2 YSYEKL, per germline. V was shortened by 4 bases and J by 3 bases, with 15 bases between the two germline ends. The CDR3 totals 15 residues. The CDR3 DNA is TGCGCCAGCAGCCCCCAGCGGGGCCCTCACACTGAAGCTTTCTTT. Translated: CASSPQRGPHTEAFF.

This clone showed up just a few times. This chain joins TRBV6-1 and TRBJ2-7, with D perhaps matching TRBD2 (6 bases). The CDR3 length is 15 residues. The V gene's germline CDR1 is MNHNS and CDR2 SASEGT. V lost 4 bases, J lost 4 bases, and 17 bases lay in between. The CDR3 region is CASSARRTTAYEQYF. DNA for the CDR3: TGTGCCAGCAGTGCAAGGAGGACTACCGCATACGAGCAGTACTTC.

At least ten counts were recorded for this clone. The rearrangement links TRBV20-1 to TRBJ1-1, with D unclear. This CDR3 is built from 10 residues. Germline CDR1 reads DFQATT; CDR2 reads SNEGSKA (reference sequence). V lost 7 bases, J lost 1 base, and 4 bases lay in between. CDR3 bases: TGCAGTGTTGAGAACACTGAAGCTTTCTTT. It encodes CSVENTEAFF.

This clone was observed a few times. V usage is TRBV28 and J usage is TRBJ1-5; possible D gene TRBD1, 6 bases. Per the germline V gene, CDR1 is MDHEN and CDR2 is SYDVKM. This CDR3 is built from 14 residues. V gave up 1 base and J gave up 7 bases, with 11 bases separating them. DNA for the CDR3: TGTGCCAGCAGTTTATCAGGGGAGCGGCAGCCCCAGCATTTT. Its translation is CASSLSGERQPQHF.

There are many counts of this clone. The V gene is TRBV18, the J gene TRBJ1-6, with a tentative D call TRBD1 (5 bases). This CDR3 has 15 amino acids. The germline gives CDR1 KGHSH, CDR2 LQKENI. V was clipped by 0 bases and J by 10 bases, with 13 bases between them. CDR3 sequence: CASSPPGRLGSPLHF. The CDR3 region has the DNA TGTGCCAGCTCACCACCGGGACGGTTAGGATCACCCCTCCACTTT.

This clone is medium-sized in the sample. The rearrangement joins TRBV6-1 to TRBJ2-2; 14 bases map to TRBD2. CDR3 length: 15 residues. The V gene's germline CDR1 is MNHNS and CDR2 SASEGT. Germline trimming cut 5 bases from V and 5 bases from J; bases unmatched to any gene: 1. Here the CDR3 reads CASSRTSGGTGELFF. The CDR3 DNA reads as TGTGCCAGCAGTAGGACTAGCGGGGGGACCGGGGAGCTGTTTTTT.

This chain joins TRBV11-2 and TRBJ1-6; D call uncertain. V was trimmed by 6 bases and J by 7 bases, leaving 10 bases between them. The germline gives CDR1 SGHAT, CDR2 FQNNGV. The CDR3 extends over 13 amino acids. The CDR3 nucleotides read TGTGCCAGCAGTCGGGTACAGAATTCACCCCTCCACTTT. It codes for CASSRVQNSPLHF.

By its share, this clone is medium-sized. The chain carries TRBV27 and TRBJ2-1; D uncertain. The CDR3 is 12 amino acids. Germline assignment: CDR1 MNHEY and CDR2 SMNVEV (reference sequence). The V gene lost 6 bases and the J gene lost 5 bases, with 8 bases spanning the gap. The CDR3 protein is CASRETDNEQFF. In DNA form, the CDR3 reads TGTGCCAGCAGGGAAACAGACAATGAGCAGTTCTTC.

In this sample, this clone turned up many times. The chain joins TRBV7-9 to TRBJ1-5; possibly TRBD1 for D (5 bases). Trimming removed 2 bases from V and 5 bases from J, with 10 bases in between. This CDR3 has 14 amino acids. Germline V gene lookup returns CDR1 SEHNR and CDR2 FQNEAQ (reference sequence). The CDR3 here is CASSLQGRDQPQHF. The CDR3 DNA sequence: TGTGCCAGCAGCTTACAGGGTCGTGATCAGCCCCAGCATTTT. Filled out from reference TRBV7-9 and TRBJ1-5, the complete variable domain reads DTGVSQNPRHKITKRGQNVTFRCDPISEHNRLYWYRQTLGQGPEFLTYFQNEAQLEKSRLLSDRFSAERPKGSFSTLEIQRTEQGDSAMYLCASSLQGRDQPQHFGDGTRLSIL.

This clone was detected ten times or more. The chain is built from TRBV14 and TRBJ1-2; no firm D call. V was trimmed by 4 bases and J by 2 bases, leaving 14 bases between them. Per germline, CDR1 SGHDN and CDR2 FVKESK. The CDR3 sequence is 15 residues long. The CDR3 region has the DNA TGTGCCAGCAGCCGGGATCCCGAGGCCAACTATGGCTACACCTTC. Translated: CASSRDPEANYGYTF.

In its sample, this clone was seen many times. The chain combines TRBV5-6 with TRBJ2-5; 8 nucleotides align to TRBD2. The germline V gene encodes CDR1 SGHDT and CDR2 YYEEEE. The CDR3 contains 15 residues. The V and J ends lost 0 bases and 4 bases, in that order; junction bases with no gene match: 5. The CDR3 spells CASSLAGGAGETQYF. The CDR3 bases are TGTGCCAGCAGCTTGGCGGGGGGGGCCGGAGAGACCCAGTACTTC.

The table lists this clone with many counts. The chain carries TRBV7-2 and TRBJ1-1, with unresolved D. Trimming removed 4 bases from V and 6 bases from J, with 12 bases in between. Germline V lookup: CDR1 SGHTA, CDR2 FQGNSA. The CDR3 covers 13 residues. Here the CDR3 DNA reads TGTGCCAGCAGCTCACAATCCCTGGCTGAAGCTTTCTTT. This sequence encodes CASSSQSLAEAFF. The whole variable domain, filled in from reference TRBV7-2 and TRBJ1-1, reads GAGVSQSPSNKVTEKGKDVELRCDPISGHTALYWYRQSLGQGLEFLIYFQGNSAPDKSGLPSDRFSAERTGGSVSTLTIQRTQQEDSAVYLCASSSQSLAEAFFGQGTRLTVV.

This clone was counted at least ten times. The CDR3, as DNA: TGTGCCAGCAGTGGGACAATTAATCAGCCCCAGCATTTT. It translates to CASSGTINQPQHF. The gene calls are TRBV6-1 and TRBJ1-5; a possible D gene is TRBD1 (5 bases). CDR1 is MNHNS, CDR2 SASEGT, per germline. Between the trimmed V and J ends, which lost 4 bases and 4 bases, there was a span of 8 bases. The CDR3 consists of 13 residues.

The V gene is TRBV7-6, the J gene TRBJ2-7, with 8 bases matching TRBD1. V shed 5 bases, J shed 9 bases, and the junction held 12 bases outside the gene matches. CDR3 size: 14 residues. Germline V gene lookup returns CDR1 SGHVS and CDR2 FNYEAQ. Here the CDR3 reads CASSTTGAVVRQYF. CDR3 coding DNA: TGTGCCAGCAGCACGACAGGGGCCGTCGTTAGGCAGTACTTC.

In this sample, this clone is medium-sized. V and J are TRBV12-3 or TRBV12-4 and TRBJ1-6; 7 nucleotides align to TRBD1. Unmatched junction bases numbered 4, after V lost 6 bases and J lost 5 bases. This CDR3 has 14 residues. CDR3 residues: CASSQGQDNSPLHF. CDR3 nucleotide sequence: TGTGCCAGCAGCCAAGGACAGGATAATTCACCCCTCCACTTT.